The 26 T cell receptor beta chains listed next were all sequenced from one sample in a study of blood T cell repertoires in COVID-19. Method: immunoSEQ multiplex PCR; TCRdb's copy keeps in-frame clones and lacks some. Of under 250,000 clones in the sample, 80% to 95% were seen once. The sample comprised peripheral blood. These receptors came from a man aged 55 to 70 with COVID-19, enrolled during active disease.

This chain joins TRBV2 and TRBJ2-3; 11 bases align to TRBD1. This CDR3 is built from 15 residues. Germline CDR1 is SNHLY and CDR2 is FYNNEI. The V gene end was trimmed by 7 bases and the J gene end by 3 bases; junction bases not matched to a gene: 6. CDR3 sequence reads: CASTRRDRGTDTQYF. The DNA of the CDR3 is TGTGCCAGCACCCGGAGGGACAGGGGGACAGATACGCAGTATTTT. Variable domain in full (rest from reference TRBV2 and TRBJ2-3): EPEVTQTPSHQVTQMGQEVILRCVPISNHLYFYWYRQILGQKVEFLVSFYNNEISEKSEIFDDQFSVERPDGSNFTLKIRSTKLEDSAMYFCASTRRDRGTDTQYFGPGTRLTVL.

The rearrangement uses TRBV5-1 and TRBJ2-1; TRBD2 matches at 7 bases. The germline V gene encodes CDR1 SGHRS and CDR2 YFSETQ. J was trimmed by 9 bases and V by 0 bases; bases with no gene match: 9. This CDR3 is built from 15 residues. Written as DNA, the CDR3 is TGCGCCAGCAGCTTGGCCGAGCGGGGCGGTCCTGAGCAGTTCTTC. Protein product: CASSLAERGGPEQFF. Using reference TRBV5-1 and TRBJ2-1 for the parts outside the CDR3, the full variable domain is KAGVTQTPRYLIKTRGQQVTLSCSPISGHRSVSWYQQTPGQGLQFLFEYFSETQRNKGNFPGRFSGRQFSNSRSEMNVSTLELGDSALYLCASSLAERGGPEQFFGPGTRLTVL.

The genes are TRBV7-9 and TRBJ1-4; D is perhaps TRBD1 (5 bases). V gave up 5 bases and J gave up 8 bases, with 21 bases separating them. CDR1 and CDR2 from the germline V gene are SEHNR and FQNEAQ (reference sequence). The CDR3 loop spans 16 amino acids. The CDR3 is CASSPRGPGVEEKLFF. The CDR3 DNA reads as TGTGCCAGCAGCCCCCGAGGGCCGGGGGTAGAGGAAAAACTGTTTTTT.

This chain links TRBV7-9 with TRBJ1-2, with unresolved D. The CDR3 length is 12 residues. The germline V gene encodes CDR1 SEHNR and CDR2 FQNEAQ (reference sequence). V gave up 5 bases and J gave up 2 bases, with 6 bases separating them. This CDR3 reads CASSRQNYGYTF. Here the CDR3 DNA reads TGTGCCAGCAGCCGACAAAACTATGGCTACACCTTC.

Concerning this clone: Sequence at one end of the junction differs from germline and may be a read error. The chain joins TRBV5-1 to TRBJ1-5; 7 nucleotides align to TRBD1. Looked up from germline, CDR1 is SGHRS and CDR2 is YFSETQ. This CDR3 spans 14 amino acids. The CDR3 DNA is TGCGCCAGCAGCTTGGCAGGGGGGAATCAGCCCCAACATTTT. This translates into CASSLAGGNQPQHF.

The chain employs TRBV6-6 and TRBJ1-5; D call uncertain. CDR3 size: 12 residues. Germline CDR1 is MNHNY and CDR2 is SVGAGI (reference sequence). Between the trimmed V and J ends, which lost 5 bases and 5 bases, there was a span of 7 bases. CDR3 sequence (DNA): TGTGCCAGCAGTCCCCAGGATCAGCCCCAGCATTTT. This codes for CASSPQDQPQHF.

The chain combines TRBV10-3 with TRBJ2-7; 7 bases are shared with TRBD1. Unmatched junction bases numbered 2, after V lost 9 bases and J lost 0 bases. The CDR3 is 12 residues long. In germline, CDR1 is ENHRY, CDR2 SYGVKD. This CDR3 reads CAIGQASYEQYF. The DNA for the CDR3 is TGTGCCATAGGACAGGCCTCCTACGAGCAGTACTTC.

This clone was observed once. The V call is TRBV19, the J call TRBJ1-2; 8 positions agree with TRBD1. This CDR3 region has 17 residues. V lost 8 bases and J lost 2; bases outside the gene matches: 16. Germline CDR1 reads LNHDA; CDR2 reads SQIVND (reference sequence). CDR3 sequence: CASATGTGNPLNYGYTF. DNA of the CDR3: TGTGCCAGTGCTACCGGGACAGGAAACCCCTTGAACTATGGCTACACCTTC.

Only a few counts were recorded for this clone. The chain combines TRBV25-1 with TRBJ2-1; possible D gene TRBD2, 6 bases. The length of the CDR3 is 16 residues. The V and J ends lost 4 bases and 7 bases respectively, with 20 bases between them. Germline V gives CDR1 MGHDK, CDR2 SYGVNS. The CDR3 sequence is CASSGSGDSVSNEQFF. In DNA, the CDR3 is TGTGCCAGCAGTGGATCGGGGGACTCAGTTTCGAATGAGCAGTTCTTC.

This sequence joins TRBV13 and TRBJ1-2; D not certain. V was shortened by 7 bases and J by 4 bases, with 22 bases between the two germline ends. Germline V gives CDR1 PRHDT, CDR2 FYEKMQ (reference sequence). The CDR3 extends over 16 amino acids. CDR3 in DNA: TGTGCCAGCACCGAGAAATTGCGGGAGGTCGTCTATGGCTACACCTTC. Translation gives CASTEKLREVVYGYTF.

J is TRBJ1-1 and V is TRBV5-1; no clear D gene. V lost 3 bases to trimming and J lost 2 bases, with 11 bases between them. The CDR3 sequence is 14 residues long. CDR1 and CDR2 (germline): SGHRS, YFSETQ. In nucleotides, the CDR3 is TGCGCCAGCAGCTCAGGCCCGTCAAACACTGAAGCTTTCTTT. Its translation: CASSSGPSNTEAFF.

The chain is built from TRBV30 and TRBJ2-1, with TRBD2 as a possible D gene (5 bases). CDR1 is GTSNPN and CDR2 is SVGIG in the germline V gene (reference sequence). Deletions cut 4 bases from V and 0 bases from J, with 7 bases between. This CDR3 is 13 amino acids long. The CDR3 is CAWTGDSYNEQFF. The CDR3 nucleotides read TGTGCCTGGACCGGGGACTCCTACAATGAGCAGTTCTTC.

This rearrangement joins TRBV6-5 to TRBJ2-1; 9 positions match TRBD2. Germline-derived CDR1 and CDR2 are MNHEY and SVGAGI. The CDR3 is made up of 15 amino acids. V was clipped by 7 bases and J by 7 bases; unmatched bases: 11. CDR3 nucleotide sequence: TGTGCCAGCACTCCCTTCGGGAGCGGGGGGAATGAGCAGTTCTTC. Translating it yields CASTPFGSGGNEQFF.

The V call is TRBV30, the J call TRBJ2-3; TRBD1 matches at 7 bases. Germline trimming cut 4 bases from V and 4 bases from J; bases unmatched to any gene: 8. CDR1 and CDR2 from the germline V gene are GTSNPN and SVGIG (reference sequence). The CDR3 contains 14 residues. The CDR3, as DNA: TGTGCCTGGAATGTCAGGGGGTATTCAGATACGCAGTATTTT. It translates to CAWNVRGYSDTQYF.

The chain employs TRBV7-2 and TRBJ2-1; D remains unclear. Germline V gene sequence: CDR1 SGHTA, CDR2 FQGNSA. The CDR3 totals 15 residues. V shed 7 bases and J shed 5 bases, with 18 bases lying between them. The CDR3 reads CASTQKPDFNNEQFF. The CDR3 DNA reads as TGTGCCAGCACCCAAAAACCAGACTTCAACAATGAGCAGTTCTTC.

This clone was counted a single time. This sequence joins TRBV18 and TRBJ1-1; 9 bases agree with TRBD1. The junction had 6 bases not matched to a gene; V was cut back by 2 bases and J by 5 bases. Germline V gene sequence: CDR1 KGHSH, CDR2 LQKENI. The CDR3 contains 15 residues. CDR3 in amino acids: CASSPTGTGKTEAFF. In nucleotides, the CDR3 is TGTGCCAGCTCACCAACTGGGACAGGGAAAACTGAAGCTTTCTTT.

The J gene is TRBJ2-3, the V gene TRBV19; 7 bases are shared with TRBD2. This CDR3 comprises 17 residues. V shed 3 bases, J shed 1 base, and the junction held 10 bases outside the gene matches. Germline lookup yields CDR1 LNHDA and CDR2 SQIVND (reference sequence). Here the CDR3 reads CASSIAGGRARTDTQYF. The DNA of the CDR3 is TGTGCCAGTAGTATCGCTGGTGGGAGGGCCCGCACAGATACGCAGTATTTT.

V and J are TRBV10-3 and TRBJ1-2; D is undetermined. CDR1 is ENHRY, CDR2 SYGVKD, per germline. The CDR3 sequence is 12 residues long. The V and J ends lost 0 bases and 7 bases respectively, with 6 bases between them. The CDR3 region is CAISESSSGYTF. The CDR3 DNA reads as TGTGCCATCAGTGAGTCGTCGTCTGGCTACACCTTC.

The chain carries TRBV6-5 and TRBJ1-1; D ambiguous. CDR3 length: 15 amino acids. Germline-derived CDR1 and CDR2 are MNHEY and SVGAGI. The V and J ends lost 2 bases and 1 base respectively, with 11 bases between them. Here the CDR3 reads CASSYQGRGNTEAFF. The CDR3 nucleotides are TGTGCCAGCAGTTACCAAGGACGGGGGAACACTGAAGCTTTCTTT.

The J gene is TRBJ1-5, the V gene TRBV3-1 (or the pseudogene TRBV3-2), with D hard to call. The V end was cut by 0 bases, the J end by 2 bases, with 8 bases between. CDR1 LGHDT and CDR2 YNNKEL come from the germline V gene (reference sequence). This CDR3 region has 15 residues. CDR3 nucleotide sequence: TGTGCCAGCAGCCAAGATAACGGTGGCAATCAGCCCCAGCATTTT. This translates into CASSQDNGGNQPQHF.

The rearrangement uses TRBV18 and TRBJ2-5; maybe TRBD2 (6 bases). This CDR3 contains 14 residues. CDR1 is KGHSH and CDR2 is LQKENI in the germline V gene. V was cut by 3 bases and J by 4 bases, with 12 bases left in between. CDR3 coding DNA: TGTGCCAGCTCACCTAATAGCGGTCCAGAGACCCAGTACTTC. The encoded protein is CASSPNSGPETQYF.

The CDR3 here is CAWSVSRYSGANVLTF. The CDR3 nucleotides read TGTGCCTGGAGTGTAAGCCGTTACTCTGGGGCCAACGTCCTGACTTTC. The chain is built from TRBV30 and TRBJ2-6, with no clear D. V was shortened by 0 bases and J by 0 bases, with 9 bases between the two germline ends. The CDR3 contains 16 residues. Germline CDR1 reads GTSNPN; CDR2 reads SVGIG (reference sequence).

The chain is built from TRBV15 and TRBJ1-3, with D unclear. The CDR3 is made up of 16 amino acids. V was trimmed by 4 bases and J by 0 bases, leaving 13 bases between them. Germline V gene sequence: CDR1 LNHNV, CDR2 YYDKDF (reference sequence). The CDR3 bases are TGTGCCACCAGCAATTCAAAGCCACCCTCTGGAAACACCATATATTTT. It specifies CATSNSKPPSGNTIYF.

The V and J genes are TRBV4-1 and TRBJ2-5; 7 bases are a match to TRBD2. Germline assignment: CDR1 MGHRA and CDR2 YSYEKL. The CDR3 contains 16 residues. The trim removed 2 bases at V and 4 bases at J, leaving 10 bases unmatched. The CDR3 loop is CASSQSSWVAGETQYF. The DNA of the CDR3 is TGCGCCAGCAGCCAATCATCGTGGGTAGCGGGAGAGACCCAGTACTTC.

CDR3 DNA sequence: TGCGCCAGCAGCCCTGACCCGACTAGCGGGGGGGCCTCGGCCTACGAGCAGTACTTC. Encoded protein: CASSPDPTSGGASAYEQYF. This chain links TRBV5-1 with TRBJ2-7; 14 bases fit TRBD2. The V gene's germline CDR1 is SGHRS and CDR2 YFSETQ. V lost 4 bases and J lost 2; bases outside the gene matches: 14. This CDR3 region has 19 residues. The whole variable domain, remainder taken from reference TRBV5-1 and TRBJ2-7, is KAGVTQTPRYLIKTRGQQVTLSCSPISGHRSVSWYQQTPGQGLQFLFEYFSETQRNKGNFPGRFSGRQFSNSRSEMNVSTLELGDSALYLCASSPDPTSGGASAYEQYFGPGTRLTVT.

This sequence joins TRBV18 and TRBJ1-2; 12 bases line up with TRBD1. This CDR3 is built from 21 residues. Germline CDR1 is KGHSH and CDR2 is LQKENI. With 1 base clipped from V and 3 bases from J, the junction kept 18 bases outside the gene matches. The DNA for the CDR3 is TGTGCCAGCTCACCACTCATTCGGGGGAGCGGGACAGGGGGCGCCGACTATGGCTACACCTTC. Encoded protein: CASSPLIRGSGTGGADYGYTF.